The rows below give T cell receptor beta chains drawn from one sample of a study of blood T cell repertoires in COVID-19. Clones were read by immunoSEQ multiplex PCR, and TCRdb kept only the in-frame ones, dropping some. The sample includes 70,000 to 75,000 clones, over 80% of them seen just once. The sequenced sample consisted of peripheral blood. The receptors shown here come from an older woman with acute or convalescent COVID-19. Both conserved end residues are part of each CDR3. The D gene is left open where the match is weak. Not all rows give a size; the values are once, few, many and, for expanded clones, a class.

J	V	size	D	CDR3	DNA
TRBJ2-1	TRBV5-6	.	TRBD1	CASSLDRGHEQFF	TGTGCCAGCAGCCTGGACAGGGGCCATGAGCAGTTCTTC
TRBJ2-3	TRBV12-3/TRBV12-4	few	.	CASRQTRTDTQYF	TGTGCCAGCAGACAGACCCGCACAGATACGCAGTATTTT
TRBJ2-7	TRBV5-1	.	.	CASSPAGGSWDEQYF	TGCGCCAGCAGCCCGGCCGGGGGAAGTTGGGACGAGCAGTACTTC
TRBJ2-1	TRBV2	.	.	CASSDPGGRYDEQFF	TGTGCCAGCAGTGACCCCGGGGGTCGGTACGATGAGCAGTTCTTC
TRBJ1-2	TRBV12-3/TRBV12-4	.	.	CASSLRGGYGYTF	TGTGCCAGCAGTTTAAGGGGGGGCTATGGCTACACCTTC
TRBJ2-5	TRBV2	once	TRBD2	CASNPGTIKETQYF	TGTGCCAGCAACCCCGGGACTATCAAAGAGACCCAGTACTTC
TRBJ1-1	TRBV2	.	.	CASRRDGGVTEAFF	TGTGCCAGCAGGCGGGACGGTGGGGTTACTGAAGCTTTCTTT
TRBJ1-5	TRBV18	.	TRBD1	CASSQDRAGGQPQHF	TGTGCCAGCTCGCAAGACAGGGCGGGGGGTCAGCCCCAGCATTTT
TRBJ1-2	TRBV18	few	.	CASSHDLTGYGYTF	TGTGCCAGCTCACACGATCTCACGGGCTATGGCTACACCTTC
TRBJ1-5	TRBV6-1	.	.	CASSESRGFSQPQHF	TGTGCCAGCAGTGAATCTAGGGGGTTCAGTCAGCCCCAGCATTTT
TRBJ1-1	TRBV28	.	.	CASSPRLVTEAFF	TGTGCCAGCAGCCCTAGGTTGGTTACTGAAGCTTTCTTT
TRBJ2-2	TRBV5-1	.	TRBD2	CASSTRLAGAGELFF	TGCGCCAGCAGTACTAGACTAGCGGGAGCCGGGGAGCTGTTTTTT
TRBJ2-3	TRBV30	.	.	CALSGASTDTQYF	TGTGCCCTGAGCGGAGCTAGCACAGATACGCAGTATTTT
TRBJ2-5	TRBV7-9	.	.	CASSIQGYSYGETQYF	TGTGCCAGCAGCATCCAGGGTTACTCGTACGGGGAGACCCAGTACTTC
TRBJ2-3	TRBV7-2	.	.	CASSLVVTRTDTQYF	TGTGCCAGCAGCTTAGTGGTGACACGTACAGATACGCAGTATTTT
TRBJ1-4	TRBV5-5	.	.	CASGVNEKLFF	TGTGCCTCGGGTGTTAATGAAAAACTGTTTTTT
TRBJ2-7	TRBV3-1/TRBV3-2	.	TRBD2	CASSQRLAVSGRFEQYF	TGTGCCAGCAGCCAAAGACTCGCGGTTAGCGGGAGGTTCGAGCAGTACTTC
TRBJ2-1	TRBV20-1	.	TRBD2	CSASGLAGYSSYNEQFF	TGCAGTGCTAGTGGACTAGCGGGATACAGCTCCTACAATGAGCAGTTCTTC
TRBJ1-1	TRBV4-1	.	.	CASSQGAVNMFTEAFF	TGCGCCAGCAGCCAAGGGGCAGTCAATATGTTCACTGAAGCTTTCTTT
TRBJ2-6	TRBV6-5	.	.	CASRPGGSGANVLTF	TGTGCCAGCAGGCCCGGGGGCTCTGGGGCCAACGTCCTGACTTTC
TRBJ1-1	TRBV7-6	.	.	CASSFAENTEAFF	TGTGCCAGCAGCTTTGCAGAGAACACTGAAGCTTTCTTT
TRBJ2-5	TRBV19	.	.	CASSTSPAGDGRFQETQYF	TGTGCCAGTAGTACATCCCCGGCAGGGGACGGTCGATTTCAAGAGACCCAGTACTTC
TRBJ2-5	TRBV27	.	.	CASSSVSTAHQETQYF	TGTGCCAGCAGTTCGGTCTCGACAGCTCACCAAGAGACCCAGTACTTC
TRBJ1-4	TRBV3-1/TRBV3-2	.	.	CASSQDFGPSLATNEKLFF	TGTGCCAGCAGCCAAGATTTTGGTCCGAGCCTGGCAACTAATGAAAAACTGTTTTTT
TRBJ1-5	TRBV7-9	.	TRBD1	CASSFTGASNQPQHF	TGTGCCAGCAGCTTTACAGGGGCGAGCAATCAGCCCCAGCATTTT
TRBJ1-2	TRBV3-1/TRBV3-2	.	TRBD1	CASLGQSSNGYTF	TGTGCCAGCCTGGGACAGTCGAGTAATGGCTACACCTTC
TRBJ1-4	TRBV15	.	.	CATSRGPGETNEKLFF	TGTGCCACCAGCAGGGGCCCAGGGGAGACTAATGAAAAACTGTTTTTT
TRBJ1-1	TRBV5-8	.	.	CASSLVQGGTEAFF	TGTGCCAGCAGCTTAGTCCAGGGTGGGACTGAAGCTTTCTTT
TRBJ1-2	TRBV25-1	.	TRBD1	CASIGGQDYGYTF	TGTGCCAGCATAGGGGGACAGGACTATGGCTACACCTTC
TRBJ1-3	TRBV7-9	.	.	CASSLAQVHSGNTIYF	TGTGCCAGCAGCTTAGCTCAGGTCCACTCTGGAAACACCATATATTTT
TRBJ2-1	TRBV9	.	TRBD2	CASSVDHGLVQFF	TGTGCCAGCAGCGTTGATCACGGACTAGTGCAGTTCTTC
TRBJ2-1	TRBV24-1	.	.	CATSDHGLPHNNEQFF	TGTGCCACCAGTGACCACGGACTACCCCATAACAATGAGCAGTTCTTC
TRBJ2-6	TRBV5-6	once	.	CASGGGPGANVLTF	TGTGCCAGCGGAGGAGGCCCTGGGGCCAACGTCCTGACTTTC
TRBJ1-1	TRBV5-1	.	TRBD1	CASSLDGQVNTEAFF	TGCGCCAGCAGCTTGGATGGACAGGTGAACACTGAAGCTTTCTTT
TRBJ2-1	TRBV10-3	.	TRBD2	CAISERGSSGGNEQFF	TGTGCCATCAGTGAGCGAGGGTCTAGCGGGGGAAATGAGCAGTTCTTC
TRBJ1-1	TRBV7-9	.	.	CASSLMGGRTEAFF	TGTGCCAGCAGCTTAATGGGGGGAAGGACTGAAGCTTTCTTT
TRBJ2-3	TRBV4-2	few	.	CASAQDVARGTDTQYF	TGTGCCAGCGCCCAAGACGTAGCGAGAGGCACAGATACGCAGTATTTT
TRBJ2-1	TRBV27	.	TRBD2	CASSRLAEHREQFF	TGTGCCAGCAGTCGACTAGCGGAGCATCGGGAGCAGTTCTTC
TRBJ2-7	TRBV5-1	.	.	CASSFGTGTYEQYF	TGCGCCAGCAGCTTCGGGACTGGGACCTACGAGCAGTACTTC
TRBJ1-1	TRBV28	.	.	CASRVNTEAFF	TGTGCCAGTCGGGTGAACACTGAAGCTTTCTTT
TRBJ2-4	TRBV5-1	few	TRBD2	CASSRVTSGRAVAKNIQYF	TGCGCCAGCAGTCGAGTAACTAGCGGGAGGGCCGTAGCCAAAAACATTCAGTACTTC
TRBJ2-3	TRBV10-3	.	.	CAISESSNDILTDTQYF	TGTGCCATCAGTGAGTCGAGCAACGACATACTCACAGATACGCAGTATTTT
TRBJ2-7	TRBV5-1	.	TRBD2	CASSLGLAVSYEQYF	TGCGCCAGCAGCTTGGGACTAGCGGTGTCCTACGAGCAGTACTTC
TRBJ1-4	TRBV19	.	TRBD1	CASSRTGPNEKLFF	TGTGCCAGTAGCCGGACAGGGCCTAATGAAAAACTGTTTTTT
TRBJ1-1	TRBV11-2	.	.	CASSLVTEAFF	TGTGCCAGCAGCTTAGTAACTGAAGCTTTCTTT
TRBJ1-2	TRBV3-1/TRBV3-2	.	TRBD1	CASSPDLGQGTVRGYTF	TGTGCCAGCAGCCCGGACCTGGGACAGGGAACGGTTCGTGGCTACACCTTC
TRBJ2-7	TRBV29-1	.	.	CSVDGQGYEQYF	TGCAGCGTTGATGGCCAGGGGTACGAGCAGTACTTC
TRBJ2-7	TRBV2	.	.	CASREGLSYEQYF	TGTGCCAGCAGGGAGGGCCTCTCCTACGAGCAGTACTTC
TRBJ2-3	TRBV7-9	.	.	CASSLVTSSLDTQYF	TGTGCCAGCAGCTTAGTGACTAGTTCATTAGATACGCAGTATTTT
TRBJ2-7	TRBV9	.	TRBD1	CASSLRQGAYEQYF	TGTGCCAGCAGCTTAAGACAGGGGGCCTACGAGCAGTACTTC